The 9 T cell receptor beta chains below all came from one sample that was sequenced in a study of blood T cell repertoires in COVID-19. Measured with immunoSEQ multiplex PCR; TCRdb has only the in-frame clones, and not every one. Of about 190,000 clones in the sample, 89% are singletons; the top ten hold approximately 7%. The specimen sequenced was peripheral blood. The receptor source for this set is a man in his forties with acute or convalescent COVID-19.

This rearrangement joins TRBV11-3 to TRBJ2-2, with TRBD2 as a possible D gene (7 bases). Between the trimmed V and J ends, which lost 4 bases and 4 bases, there was a span of 10 bases. Germline V CDR1 and CDR2: SGHNT, YENEEA. The CDR3 consists of 14 residues. The CDR3 DNA reads as TGTGCCAGCAGCTCCGGGGGGCGCACCGGGGAGCTGTTTTTT. Translation: CASSSGGRTGELFF.

This chain joins TRBV5-6 and TRBJ2-7, with TRBD1 matching over 7 bases. CDR1 is SGHDT, CDR2 YYEEEE, per germline. This CDR3 has 15 residues. V lost 4 bases to trimming and J lost 3 bases; unmatched junction nucleotides: 10. CDR3 sequence: CASSPPTGIDYEQYF. CDR3 nucleotide sequence: TGTGCCAGCAGCCCGCCGACAGGGATAGACTACGAGCAGTACTTC.

The chain links TRBV23-1 to TRBJ1-1; D ambiguous. TRBV23-1 carries the ORF label, with uncertain function. This CDR3 is built from 16 residues. The germline V and J ends were trimmed by 4 bases and 8 bases, with 23 bases remaining between them. The CDR3 loop reads CASSPPFWLPGKEAFF. The DNA for the CDR3 is TGCGCCAGCAGTCCCCCTTTTTGGCTCCCAGGAAAGGAAGCTTTCTTT.

The rearrangement joins TRBV4-3 to TRBJ2-2, with unresolved D. The V gene lost 0 bases and the J gene lost 0 bases, with 8 bases spanning the gap. Looked up from germline, CDR1 is LGHNA and CDR2 is YSLEER. The CDR3 has 16 residues. DNA for the CDR3: TGCGCCAGCAGCCAAGAAGCGCCTACGAACACCGGGGAGCTGTTTTTT. Translation gives CASSQEAPTNTGELFF.

The rearrangement uses TRBV9 and TRBJ2-3, with TRBD2 matching 11 bases. The CDR3 contains 21 residues. J was trimmed by 2 bases and V by 0 bases; bases with no gene match: 17. Germline CDR1 SGDLS, CDR2 YYNGEE. The CDR3 bases are TGTGCCAGCAGCGTAGTCTCCAAGGGGACTAGCGGCCCCACTTACACAGATACGCAGTATTTT. Protein: CASSVVSKGTSGPTYTDTQYF.

The rearrangement uses TRBV4-3 and TRBJ1-1; the match to TRBD1 covers 10 bases. This CDR3 comprises 15 residues. Looked up from germline, CDR1 is LGHNA and CDR2 is YSLEER. The V segment lost 3 bases and the J segment 1 base; nucleotides outside the gene matches: 2. The CDR3 nucleotides read TGCGCCAGCAGCCACCGGACAGGGGGGAACACTGAAGCTTTCTTT. Translation gives CASSHRTGGNTEAFF.

The chain has TRBV4-3 and TRBJ1-1, with TRBD1 as a possible D gene (5 bases). The CDR3 length is 14 residues. V dropped 4 bases and J dropped 5 bases, with 14 bases sitting between them. Germline values: CDR1 LGHNA, CDR2 YSLEER. CDR3 sequence: CASSPGHRRTEAFF. The CDR3 bases are TGCGCCAGCAGCCCCGGACACCGGAGAACTGAAGCTTTCTTT.

This chain uses TRBV11-3 with TRBJ2-7; the D gene is possibly TRBD2 (5 bases). V dropped 5 bases and J dropped 7 bases, with 12 bases sitting between them. This CDR3 comprises 12 residues. The germline V gene encodes CDR1 SGHNT and CDR2 YENEEA. CDR3 protein: CASSGRSGEQYF. CDR3 in DNA: TGTGCCAGCAGCGGACGTTCGGGGGAGCAGTACTTC.

V and J are TRBV29-1 and TRBJ1-5; possibly TRBD1 for D (6 bases). The V and J ends lost 5 bases and 7 bases respectively, with 18 bases between them. This CDR3 contains 14 residues. CDR1 is SQVTM and CDR2 is ANQGSEA in the germline V gene. CDR3 DNA sequence: TGCAGCGTTAGTATGTCGACAGGTGACCAGCCCCAGCATTTT. Translated, it gives CSVSMSTGDQPQHF.